One and the same sample provided the 7 T cell receptor beta chains below, sequenced in a study of blood T cell repertoires in COVID-19. Produced via immunoSEQ multiplex PCR; TCRdb's table is partial and in-frame only. In the table there are about 70,000 clones, about 90% of which are singletons. The sample comprised peripheral blood. The origin of the receptors is a human donor in a cohort sampled during active COVID-19.

The count of this clone is one. The chain couples TRBV6-2 or TRBV6-3 to TRBJ1-1, with 8 bases aligning to TRBD1. Germline CDR1 MNHEY, CDR2 SVGEGT. CDR3 length: 15 residues. J was trimmed by 2 bases and V by 5 bases; bases with no gene match: 7. The CDR3 reads CASSLRQGRNTEAFF. The CDR3 DNA is TGTGCCAGCAGTCTACGACAGGGGCGTAACACTGAAGCTTTCTTT.

The CDR3 DNA follows: TGTGCCAGCTCAACCCGCCGAGGCACAGATACGCAGTATTTT. Protein: CASSTRRGTDTQYF. The chain recombines TRBV18 with TRBJ2-3; no firm D call. This CDR3 has 14 residues. V lost 5 bases to trimming and J lost 1 base, with 10 bases between them. Germline CDR1 reads KGHSH; CDR2 reads LQKENI.

The J gene is TRBJ2-7, the V gene TRBV10-3, with 12 nucleotides matching TRBD2. CDR3 length: 15 residues. The ends lost 3 bases at V and 7 bases at J; junction bases unmatched: 7. The V gene's germline CDR1 is ENHRY and CDR2 SYGVKD. The CDR3 DNA sequence: TGTGCCATCAGTGATCCACTAGCGGGGGGATTTGAGCAGTACTTC. Protein product: CAISDPLAGGFEQYF.

The rearrangement uses TRBV18 and TRBJ1-1, with TRBD1 matching over 8 bases. This CDR3 is built from 13 residues. The V gene's germline CDR1 is KGHSH and CDR2 LQKENI. Trimming at V came to 4 bases and at J to 6 bases, leaving 4 bases not matched to a gene. The CDR3 DNA sequence: TGTGCCAGCTCACGGGACAGGACGGCTGAAGCTTTCTTT. It is translated as CASSRDRTAEAFF.

The chain combines TRBV4-3 with TRBJ1-6; unclear D gene. The CDR3 length is 18 residues. The ends were cut back, 5 bases at V and 9 bases at J, with 26 bases in the middle. Germline CDR1 and CDR2: LGHNA and YSLEER. Here the CDR3 reads CASSARYLPNIASSPLHF. The CDR3 nucleotides read TGCGCCAGCAGCGCAAGGTATCTACCAAACATAGCTAGTTCACCCCTCCACTTT.

The V and J genes are TRBV12-5 and TRBJ1-1, with 9 bases aligning to TRBD1. The CDR3 spans 18 residues. In germline, CDR1 is LGHNT, CDR2 FRNRAP. Germline trimming cut 0 bases from V and 0 bases from J; bases unmatched to any gene: 8. CDR3: CASGLVLGQGVMNTEAFF. The CDR3 region has the DNA TGTGCTAGTGGTTTGGTGTTGGGACAGGGCGTCATGAACACTGAAGCTTTCTTT. Filled out from reference TRBV12-5 and TRBJ1-1, the complete variable domain reads DARVTQTPRHKVTEMGQEVTMRCQPILGHNTVFWYRQTMMQGLELLAYFRNRAPLDDSGMPKDRFSAEMPDATLATLKIQPSEPRDSAVYFCASGLVLGQGVMNTEAFFGQGTRLTVV.

This clone has just a few counts. The genes are TRBV7-9 and TRBJ2-2, with 8 bases that match TRBD2. The CDR3 sequence is 15 residues long. The V segment lost 5 bases and the J segment 3 bases; nucleotides outside the gene matches: 5. Germline CDR1 and CDR2: SEHNR and FQNEAQ (reference sequence). CDR3 sequence reads: CASSGTSGYTGELFF. The CDR3 region has the DNA TGTGCCAGCAGCGGAACTAGCGGATACACCGGGGAGCTGTTTTTT. The complete variable domain, with remaining parts taken from reference TRBV7-9 and TRBJ2-2, reads DTGVSQNPRHKITKRGQNVTFRCDPISEHNRLYWYRQTLGQGPEFLTYFQNEAQLEKSRLLSDRFSAERPKGSFSTLEIQRTEQGDSAMYLCASSGTSGYTGELFFGEGSRLTVL.